A selection of T cell receptor beta chains follows, all from one sample in a study of blood T cell repertoires in COVID-19. The method was immunoSEQ multiplex PCR; TCRdb's version includes in-frame clones alone and lacks a portion of them. The sample yields about 210,000 clones, around 80% seen once. Sequenced: peripheral blood. The receptors shown here come from a man between 45 and 60 years old with active or convalescent COVID-19. The CDR3 runs from the conserved cysteine through the conserved F or W. The order of the fields is J gene, V gene, CDR3 length, CDR3 protein.

J: TRBJ2-1; V: TRBV5-5; length: 14; CDR3: CASSLDVNWNEQFF
J: TRBJ2-1; V: TRBV3-1/TRBV3-2; length: 15; CDR3: CASSQDLKREYEQFF
J: TRBJ2-7; V: TRBV11-3; length: 17; CDR3: CASTHLRLAGQTYEQYF
J: TRBJ1-2; V: TRBV6-5; length: 15; CDR3: CASSYSGEGIYGYTF
J: TRBJ1-2; V: TRBV6-6; length: 14; CDR3: CASSPGQGTYGYTF
J: TRBJ1-1; V: TRBV13; length: 14; CDR3: CASSSWTGNTEAFF
J: TRBJ2-3; V: TRBV7-8; length: 15; CDR3: CASSFAGVSVDTQYF
J: TRBJ1-1; V: TRBV29-1; length: 14; CDR3: CSVLGGAGNTEAFF
J: TRBJ1-1; V: TRBV19; length: 12; CDR3: CASSIRDREAFF
J: TRBJ1-4; V: TRBV18; length: 16; CDR3: CASSPNGQGGGEKLFF
J: TRBJ2-3; V: TRBV2; length: 13; CDR3: CAKTGTNTDTQYF
J: TRBJ2-1; V: TRBV24-1; length: 15; CDR3: CATSDFRRGGGEQFF
J: TRBJ2-2; V: TRBV12-5; length: 16; CDR3: CASGSEWGANTGELFF
J: TRBJ1-2; V: TRBV3-1/TRBV3-2; length: 13; CDR3: CASSRSRVGGYTF
J: TRBJ2-1; V: TRBV2; length: 16; CDR3: CASSEDAGLAGNEQFF
J: TRBJ2-1; V: TRBV6-5; length: 15; CDR3: CASSVGAGGPNEQFF
J: TRBJ1-4; V: TRBV15; length: 18; CDR3: CATSRDERAGGGKGKLFF
J: TRBJ2-1; V: TRBV2; length: 16; CDR3: CASSESTGVGNNEQFF
J: TRBJ2-7; V: TRBV18; length: 15; CDR3: CASSRNPGGTYEQYF
J: TRBJ2-7; V: TRBV20-1; length: 11; CDR3: CSVTGNYEQYF
J: TRBJ2-7; V: TRBV27; length: 16; CDR3: CASSLNPLAGSDEQYF
J: TRBJ1-4; V: TRBV7-8; length: 15; CDR3: CASSFLGGTNEKLFF
J: TRBJ1-1; V: TRBV30; length: 15; CDR3: CAWRGGQHMNTEAFF
J: TRBJ2-5; V: TRBV15; length: 13; CDR3: CATSRIIQETQYF
J: TRBJ2-5; V: TRBV5-1; length: 16; CDR3: CASSLGDRERGETQYF
J: TRBJ1-5; V: TRBV2; length: 15; CDR3: CASRRRVDSNQPQHF
J: TRBJ1-3; V: TRBV10-3; length: 16; CDR3: CATLAGTGGSGNTIYF
J: TRBJ2-7; V: TRBV4-3; length: 18; CDR3: CASSFTAPGQGPSYEQYF
J: TRBJ1-1; V: TRBV3-1/TRBV3-2; length: 14; CDR3: CASSPADQNTEAFF
J: TRBJ1-6; V: TRBV12-5; length: 17; CDR3: CASGLLGQLGYNSPLHF
J: TRBJ2-3; V: TRBV10-3; length: 18; CDR3: CAISSEGGTSSRTDTQYF
J: TRBJ2-1; V: TRBV2; length: 14; CDR3: CASLWTSGDNEQFF
J: TRBJ1-1; V: TRBV7-8; length: 15; CDR3: CASSLSRVGDTEAFF
J: TRBJ2-5; V: TRBV5-8; length: 15; CDR3: CASSQGQGNQETQYF
J: TRBJ2-7; V: TRBV3-1/TRBV3-2; length: 16; CDR3: CASSQHPGGSSYEQYF
J: TRBJ2-7; V: TRBV25-1; length: 15; CDR3: CASSESFGQGSEQYF
J: TRBJ2-7; V: TRBV7-9; length: 17; CDR3: CASSPRGQGPFSYEQYF
J: TRBJ2-1; V: TRBV5-4; length: 17; CDR3: CASSPLAVAGGPREQFF
J: TRBJ1-1; V: TRBV6-1; length: 16; CDR3: CASSEGLAGGNSEAFF
J: TRBJ2-7; V: TRBV28; length: 15; CDR3: CASSLRLAGAHEQYF
J: TRBJ1-2; V: TRBV19; length: 19; CDR3: CASSMKFSAGGDWDYGYTF
J: TRBJ2-1; V: TRBV27; length: 15; CDR3: CASSLSGGAYNEQFF
J: TRBJ2-7; V: TRBV28; length: 14; CDR3: CASSFGPFAYEQYF
J: TRBJ2-3; V: TRBV7-2; length: 13; CDR3: CASSLAPGTGLDF
J: TRBJ2-2; V: TRBV5-4; length: 13; CDR3: CASSLWGPGELFF
J: TRBJ2-1; V: TRBV7-2; length: 17; CDR3: CASRLNPGLAEFGEQFF
J: TRBJ2-7; V: TRBV21-1; length: 14; CDR3: CASRVGQGSYEQYF
J: TRBJ2-6; V: TRBV6-1; length: 18; CDR3: CASSEAPGVGSGANVLTF
J: TRBJ1-1; V: TRBV7-2; length: 13; CDR3: CASSLDRHTEAFF
J: TRBJ2-5; V: TRBV5-4; length: 15; CDR3: CASSYRLAGQETQYF
J: TRBJ1-4; V: TRBV28; length: 15; CDR3: CASSLYRGPNEKLFF
J: TRBJ1-3; V: TRBV5-1; length: 17; CDR3: CASSLDLIGGLGNTIYF
J: TRBJ2-1; V: TRBV9; length: 15; CDR3: CASSVGPAGIDEQFF
J: TRBJ2-3; V: TRBV6-5; length: 13; CDR3: CASSPGGGHTQYF
J: TRBJ1-1; V: TRBV6-1; length: 16; CDR3: CASSGGWGRRFTEAFF
J: TRBJ2-7; V: TRBV2; length: 14; CDR3: CASSPGLLTYEQYF
J: TRBJ2-5; V: TRBV10-3; length: 13; CDR3: CAISESSPETQYF
J: TRBJ2-7; V: TRBV2; length: 17; CDR3: CASRPLPGQLDDYEQYF
J: TRBJ1-3; V: TRBV7-6; length: 17; CDR3: CASSPLSRSSSGNTIYF
J: TRBJ2-3; V: TRBV6-6; length: 12; CDR3: CASSSGGDTQYF